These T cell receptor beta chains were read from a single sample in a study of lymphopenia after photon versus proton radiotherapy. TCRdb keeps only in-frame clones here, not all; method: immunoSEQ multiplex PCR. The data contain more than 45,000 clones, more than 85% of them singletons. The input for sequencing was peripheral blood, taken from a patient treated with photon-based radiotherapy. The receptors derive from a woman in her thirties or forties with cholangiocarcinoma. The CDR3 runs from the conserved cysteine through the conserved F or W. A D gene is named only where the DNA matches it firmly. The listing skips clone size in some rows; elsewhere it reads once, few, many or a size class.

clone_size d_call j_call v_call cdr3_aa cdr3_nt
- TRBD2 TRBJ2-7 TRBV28 CASSFMIAGFYEQYF TGTGCCAGCAGTTTTATGATAGCGGGATTCTACGAGCAGTACTTC
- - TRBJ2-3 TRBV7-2 CASSLLGRDTQYF TGTGCCAGCAGCTTACTAGGGAGGGATACGCAGTATTTT
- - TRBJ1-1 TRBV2 CASIDTRFTEAFF TGTGCCAGCATCGACACCCGTTTCACTGAAGCTTTCTTT
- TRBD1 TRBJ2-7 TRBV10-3 CATAARTGSYEQYF TGTGCCACAGCAGCACGGACAGGTTCCTACGAGCAGTACTTC
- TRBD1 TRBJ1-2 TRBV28 CASMVVRGPDRGYTF TGTGCCAGCATGGTGGTCAGGGGGCCGGATAGGGGCTACACCTTC
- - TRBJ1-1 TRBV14 CASSPGRTVNTEAFF TGTGCCAGCAGCCCGGGGCGGACAGTGAACACTGAAGCTTTCTTT
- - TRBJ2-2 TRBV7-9 CASSPTGELFF TGTGCCAGCAGCCCCACCGGGGAGCTGTTTTTT
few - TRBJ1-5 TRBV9 CASSVQGLGNQPQHF TGTGCCAGCAGCGTACAGGGGCTAGGGAATCAGCCCCAGCATTTT
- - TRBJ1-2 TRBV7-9 CASSSRQQKKQVEDGYTF TGTGCCAGCAGCTCCAGACAACAAAAGAAACAGGTTGAGGATGGCTACACCTTC
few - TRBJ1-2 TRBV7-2 CASTATGMDGYTF TGTGCCAGCACCGCCACAGGAATGGATGGCTACACCTTC
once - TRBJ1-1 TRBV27 CASKWLGSGTEAFF TGTGCCAGCAAATGGCTGGGGTCGGGCACTGAAGCTTTCTTT
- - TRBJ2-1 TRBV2 CASKHPGGGPRHQPYNEQFF TGTGCCAGCAAACACCCAGGTGGTGGTCCTCGACACCAACCTTACAATGAGCAGTTCTTC
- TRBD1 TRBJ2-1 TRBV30 CAWSAGQGYLNEQFF TGTGCCTGGAGCGCGGGACAGGGGTACCTCAATGAGCAGTTCTTC
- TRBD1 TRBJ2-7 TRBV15 CATSRPGQGEDEQYF TGTGCCACCAGCAGGCCGGGACAGGGGGAAGACGAGCAGTACTTC
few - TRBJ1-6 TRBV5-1 CASSLGESPLHF TGCGCCAGCAGCTTAGGGGAGTCACCCCTCCACTTT
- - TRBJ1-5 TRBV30 CAWSAQQNQPQHF TGTGCCTGGAGTGCACAGCAGAATCAGCCCCAGCATTTT
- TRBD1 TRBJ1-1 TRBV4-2 CASSQGDRLVHTEAFF TGTGCCAGCAGCCAAGGGGACAGGTTGGTTCACACTGAAGCTTTCTTT
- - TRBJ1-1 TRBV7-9 CASSSPGSTEAFF TGTGCCAGCAGCTCGCCAGGGTCCACTGAAGCTTTCTTT
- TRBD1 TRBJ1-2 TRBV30 CAWTRDRDSYYGYTF TGTGCCTGGACTCGAGATAGGGACAGCTACTATGGCTACACCTTC
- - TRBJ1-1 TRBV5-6 CASSLRPSVGTEAFF TGTGCCAGCAGCTTGAGGCCCTCAGTGGGCACTGAAGCTTTCTTT
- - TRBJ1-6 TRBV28 CASRIRNQNSPLHF TGTGCCAGCAGAATCCGGAACCAGAATTCACCCCTCCACTTT
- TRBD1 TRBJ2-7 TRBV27 CASSPGQVHNEQYF TGTGCCAGCAGTCCGGGACAGGTTCACAACGAGCAGTACTTC
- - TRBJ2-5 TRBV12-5 CASAPGREETQYF TGTGCTAGTGCCCCCGGCAGGGAGGAGACCCAGTACTTC
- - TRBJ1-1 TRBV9 CASSPTMNTEAFF TGTGCCAGCAGCCCGACCATGAACACTGAAGCTTTCTTT
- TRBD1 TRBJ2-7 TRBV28 CASSLYRQGTNEQYF TGTGCCAGCAGTTTATACAGACAGGGAACCAACGAGCAGTACTTC
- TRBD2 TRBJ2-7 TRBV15 CATSRSKAGTSYEQYF TGTGCCACCAGCAGATCGAAAGCGGGAACCTCCTACGAGCAGTACTTC
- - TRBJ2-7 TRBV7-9 CASSRTDSTTPYEQYF TGTGCCAGCAGCAGAACGGACAGTACGACTCCTTACGAGCAGTACTTC
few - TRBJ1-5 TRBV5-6 CASSLMEGGFSPQHF TGTGCCAGCAGCTTGATGGAAGGGGGGTTTAGCCCCCAGCATTTT
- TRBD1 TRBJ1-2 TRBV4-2 CASSQEVTGAYGYTF TGTGCCAGCAGCCAAGAAGTGACAGGGGCCTATGGCTACACCTTC
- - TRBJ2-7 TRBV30 CAWRPGLEQYF TGTGCCTGGAGGCCCGGGCTCGAGCAGTACTTC
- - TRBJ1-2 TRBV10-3 CAISVAGTSYGYTF TGTGCCATCAGTGTCGCCGGGACCTCCTATGGCTACACCTTC
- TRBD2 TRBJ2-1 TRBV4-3 CASSQGGAGTSGRVFF TGCGCCAGCAGCCAAGGGGGGGCCGGGACTAGCGGGAGAGTGTTCTTC
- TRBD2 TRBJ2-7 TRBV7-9 CASSSGQGTSFDYEQYF TGTGCCAGCAGCTCCGGGCAAGGGACTAGCTTTGACTACGAGCAGTACTTC
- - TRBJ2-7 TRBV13 CASSDPSTTYEQYF TGTGCCAGCAGCGACCCCTCAACGACCTACGAGCAGTACTTC
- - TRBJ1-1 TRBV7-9 CASSLGHMNTEAFF TGTGCCAGCAGCTTAGGACACATGAACACTGAAGCTTTCTTT
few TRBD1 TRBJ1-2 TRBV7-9 CASNLGQDYGYTF TGTGCCAGCAACCTGGGACAGGACTATGGCTACACCTTC
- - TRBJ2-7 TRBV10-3 CAISPTDSYEQYF TGTGCCATCAGCCCCACGGACTCCTACGAGCAGTACTTC
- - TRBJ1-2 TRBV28 CAGASTPVSNYGYTF TGTGCCGGCGCCAGCACGCCGGTATCAAACTATGGCTACACCTTC
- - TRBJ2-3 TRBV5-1 CASSSDSDTQYF TGCGCCAGCAGCTCCGACTCAGATACGCAGTATTTT
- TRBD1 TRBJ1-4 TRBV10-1 CASSESTGLNEKLFF TGCGCCAGCAGTGAGTCGACAGGGTTGAATGAAAAACTGTTTTTT
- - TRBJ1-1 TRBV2 CASSITLDGRLNTEAFF TGTGCCAGCAGTATTACCCTTGACGGAAGATTGAACACTGAAGCTTTCTTT
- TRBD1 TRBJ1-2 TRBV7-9 CASSFGQGAHGYTF TGTGCCAGCAGCTTTGGACAGGGGGCTCATGGCTACACCTTC
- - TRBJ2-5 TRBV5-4 CASSFPEGTQYF TGTGCCAGCAGCTTCCCGGAGGGGACCCAGTACTTC
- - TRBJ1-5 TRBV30 CAWKETAGNQPQHF TGTGCCTGGAAGGAGACGGCGGGCAATCAGCCCCAGCATTTT
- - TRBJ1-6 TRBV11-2 CASSLMAGSNSPLHF TGTGCCAGCAGCTTAATGGCAGGGTCCAATTCACCCCTCCACTTT